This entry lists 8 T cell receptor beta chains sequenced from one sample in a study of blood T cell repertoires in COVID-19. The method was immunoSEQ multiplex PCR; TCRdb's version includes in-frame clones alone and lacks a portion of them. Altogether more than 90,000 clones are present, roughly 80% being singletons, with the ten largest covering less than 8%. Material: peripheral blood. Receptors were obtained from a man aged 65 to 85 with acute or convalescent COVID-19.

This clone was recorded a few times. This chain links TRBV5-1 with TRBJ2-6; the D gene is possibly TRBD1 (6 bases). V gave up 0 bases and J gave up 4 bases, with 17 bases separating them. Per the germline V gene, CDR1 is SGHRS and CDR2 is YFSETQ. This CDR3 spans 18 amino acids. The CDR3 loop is CASSLGLLGAAGANVLTF. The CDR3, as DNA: TGCGCCAGCAGCTTGGGTTTATTGGGGGCTGCAGGGGCCAACGTCCTGACTTTC.

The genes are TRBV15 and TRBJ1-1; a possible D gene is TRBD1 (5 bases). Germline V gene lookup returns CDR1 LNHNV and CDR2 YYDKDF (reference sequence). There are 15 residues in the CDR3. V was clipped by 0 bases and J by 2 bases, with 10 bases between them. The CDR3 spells CATSREKGQNTEAFF. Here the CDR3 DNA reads TGTGCCACCAGCAGAGAAAAAGGACAAAACACTGAAGCTTTCTTT.

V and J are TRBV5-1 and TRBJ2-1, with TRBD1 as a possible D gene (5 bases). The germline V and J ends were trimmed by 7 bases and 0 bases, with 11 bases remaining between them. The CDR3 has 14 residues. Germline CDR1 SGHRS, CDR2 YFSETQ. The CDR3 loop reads CASGGASSYNEQFF. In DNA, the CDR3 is TGCGCCAGCGGTGGGGCTAGCTCCTACAATGAGCAGTTCTTC.

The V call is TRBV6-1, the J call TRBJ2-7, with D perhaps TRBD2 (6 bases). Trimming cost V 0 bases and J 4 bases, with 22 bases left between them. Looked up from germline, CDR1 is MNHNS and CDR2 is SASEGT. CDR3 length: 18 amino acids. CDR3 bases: TGTGCCAGCAGTGAAGCGCTTCGGGTTGGGCGGAGGGGTTACGAGCAGTACTTC. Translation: CASSEALRVGRRGYEQYF.

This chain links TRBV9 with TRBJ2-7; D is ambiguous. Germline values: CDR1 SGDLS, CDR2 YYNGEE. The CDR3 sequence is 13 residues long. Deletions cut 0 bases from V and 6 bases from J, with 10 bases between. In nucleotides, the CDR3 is TGTGCCAGCAGCGTAGCGCAATTTAGCGAGCAGTACTTC. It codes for CASSVAQFSEQYF.

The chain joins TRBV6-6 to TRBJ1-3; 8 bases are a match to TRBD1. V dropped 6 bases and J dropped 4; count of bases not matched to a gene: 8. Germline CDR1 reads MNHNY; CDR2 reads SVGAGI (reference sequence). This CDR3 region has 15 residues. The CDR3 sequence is CASSRAGGSGNTIYF. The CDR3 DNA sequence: TGTGCCAGCAGCAGGGCAGGGGGCTCGGGAAACACCATATATTTT.

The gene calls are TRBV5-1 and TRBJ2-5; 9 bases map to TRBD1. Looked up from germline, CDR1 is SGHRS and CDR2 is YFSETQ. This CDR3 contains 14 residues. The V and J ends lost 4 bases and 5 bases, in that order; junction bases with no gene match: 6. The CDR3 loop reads CASSLGQGMETQYF. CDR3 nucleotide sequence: TGCGCCAGCAGCCTAGGACAGGGGATGGAGACCCAGTACTTC.

The CDR3 is CASSSGQNTEAFF. The CDR3 DNA reads as TGCGCCAGCAGCTCAGGACAGAACACTGAAGCTTTCTTT. The chain has TRBV5-1 and TRBJ1-1; tentatively, D is TRBD1 (5 bases). The CDR3 loop spans 13 amino acids. V lost 3 bases, J lost 1 base, and 7 bases lay in between. Germline V lookup: CDR1 SGHRS, CDR2 YFSETQ.